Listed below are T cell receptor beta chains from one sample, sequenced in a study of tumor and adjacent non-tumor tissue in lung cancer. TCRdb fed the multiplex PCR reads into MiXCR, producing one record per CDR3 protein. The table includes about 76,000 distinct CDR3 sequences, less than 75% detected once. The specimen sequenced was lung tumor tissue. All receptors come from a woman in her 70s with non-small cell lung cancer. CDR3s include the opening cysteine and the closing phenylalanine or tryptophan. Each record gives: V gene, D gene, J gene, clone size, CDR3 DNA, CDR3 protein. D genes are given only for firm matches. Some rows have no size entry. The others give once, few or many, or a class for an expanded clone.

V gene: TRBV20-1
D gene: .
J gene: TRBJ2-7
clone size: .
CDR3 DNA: TGCAGTGTTCGCCCCGCCCTCCGATCGGAGGAGCAGTACTTC
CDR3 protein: CSVRPALRSEEQYF

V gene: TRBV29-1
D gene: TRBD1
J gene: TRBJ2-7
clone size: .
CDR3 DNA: TGCAGCGTTGAATCATCGGGACAGGGGTCCTACAAGCAGTACTTC
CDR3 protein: CSVESSGQGSYKQYF

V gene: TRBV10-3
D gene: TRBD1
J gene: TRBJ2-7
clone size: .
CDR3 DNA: TGTGCCATCAGCACACGCTGGGACAGTATCTCCTACGAGCAGTACTTC
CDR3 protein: CAISTRWDSISYEQYF

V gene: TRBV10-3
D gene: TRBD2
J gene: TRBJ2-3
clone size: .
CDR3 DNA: TGTGTCATCAGCGGGGACGGGGGCACAGATACGCAGTATTTT
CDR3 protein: CVISGDGGTDTQYF

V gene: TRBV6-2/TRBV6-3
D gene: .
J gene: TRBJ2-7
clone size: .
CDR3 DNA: TGTGCCAGCGGTCGAACAGCGGTGAGAGAGCAGTACTTC
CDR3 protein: CASGRTAVREQYF

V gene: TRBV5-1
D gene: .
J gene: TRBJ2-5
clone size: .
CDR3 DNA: TGCGCCAGCAGCTTGGGGTCGGTGGCACGAGAGACCCATTACTTC
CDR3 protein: CASSLGSVARETHYF

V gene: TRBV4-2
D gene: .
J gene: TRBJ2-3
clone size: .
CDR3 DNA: TGTGTCAGCAGCCGTACGGGGAGTTCTAACACAGATACGCAGTATTTC
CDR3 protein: CVSSRTGSSNTDTQYF

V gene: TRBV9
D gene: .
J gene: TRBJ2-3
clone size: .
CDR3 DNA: TGTGCCAGGAGCGTAGGGGCCCCGAACACGGGCACAGATACGCAGTATTTT
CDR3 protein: CARSVGAPNTGTDTQYF

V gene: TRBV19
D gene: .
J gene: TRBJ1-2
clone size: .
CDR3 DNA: TGTGCCAGTAGTAGCGGAGGCGCTTATGCCTATGGCTACACCTTC
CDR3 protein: CASSSGGAYAYGYTF

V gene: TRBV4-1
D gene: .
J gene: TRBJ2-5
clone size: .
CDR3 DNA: TGCGCCAGCAGGCAAGATCGCCTACAAGGGGCCCAGTATTTC
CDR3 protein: CASRQDRLQGAQYF

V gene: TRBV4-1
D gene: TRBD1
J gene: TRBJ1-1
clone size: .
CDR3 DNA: TGCGCCAGCAGCCTAGATTCCGGACAGGCACTATTGAACACTGAAGTTTTCTTT
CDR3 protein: CASSLDSGQALLNTEVFF

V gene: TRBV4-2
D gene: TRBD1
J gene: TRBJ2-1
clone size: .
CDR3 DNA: TGTGCCAGGAGCCAAACCGCAGGGGGCGGGGAGCAGTTCTTC
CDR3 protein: CARSQTAGGGEQFF

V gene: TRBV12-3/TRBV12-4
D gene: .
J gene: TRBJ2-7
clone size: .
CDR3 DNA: TGTGTCAACAGTTTAGGACGATCCTATGAGCAGTACTTC
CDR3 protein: CVNSLGRSYEQYF

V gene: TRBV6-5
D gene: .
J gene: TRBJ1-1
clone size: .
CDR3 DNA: TGTGCCAGCAGCTCCCGGCCCCCGCGCGGGATTGAAGCTTCCTTT
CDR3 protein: CASSSRPPRGIEASF

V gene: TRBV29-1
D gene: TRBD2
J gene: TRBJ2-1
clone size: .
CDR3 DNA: TGCATCGTTGTCCTAGGGACTAGCGGGCTCCTTGAGCAGTTCTTC
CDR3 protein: CIVVLGTSGLLEQFF

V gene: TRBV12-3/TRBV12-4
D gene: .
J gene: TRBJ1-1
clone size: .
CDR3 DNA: TGTCCCAGCAGTTTTGGGGGGAGAACATCTGAAACTTTCTTT
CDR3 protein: CPSSFGGRTSETFF

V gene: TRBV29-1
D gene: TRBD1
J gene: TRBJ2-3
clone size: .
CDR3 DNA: TGTATCGTTGCCCGGGAGACAGGGGCAGATATGCAGTATTTT
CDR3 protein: CIVARETGADMQYF

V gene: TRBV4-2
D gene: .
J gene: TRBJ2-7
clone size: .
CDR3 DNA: TGTACCAGCAGCCAAGATAAAACTCACTCCTACGAGCAGTACTTC
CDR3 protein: CTSSQDKTHSYEQYF

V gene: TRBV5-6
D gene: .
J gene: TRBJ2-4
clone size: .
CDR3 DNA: TGTGCCAGCAGCTCGCGCAGGGCATTTGTAGCCAAAAACATTCGGTACTTC
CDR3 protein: CASSSRRAFVAKNIRYF

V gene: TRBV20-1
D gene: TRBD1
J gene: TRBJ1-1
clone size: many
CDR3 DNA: TGCAGTGCTCCGACGACAGGGACTGAAGCTTTCTTT
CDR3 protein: CSAPTTGTEAFF

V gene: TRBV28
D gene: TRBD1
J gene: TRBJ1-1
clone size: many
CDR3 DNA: TGTGCCAGCAGTTCGACAGGGGGACCGAACACTGAAGCTTTCTTT
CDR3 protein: CASSSTGGPNTEAFF

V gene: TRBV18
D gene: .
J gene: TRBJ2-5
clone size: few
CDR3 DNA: TGTGCCAGCTCACCACCGGGCTGGGAGACCCAGTACTTC
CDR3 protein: CASSPPGWETQYF

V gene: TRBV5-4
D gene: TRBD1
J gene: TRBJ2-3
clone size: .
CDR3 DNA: TGTGCCAGCAGTCAACAACCTTCCGGGACAGGGGGAACAGATACGCAGTATTTT
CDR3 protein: CASSQQPSGTGGTDTQYF

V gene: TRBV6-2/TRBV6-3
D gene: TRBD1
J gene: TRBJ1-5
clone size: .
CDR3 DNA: TGTGCCAGCAGTTCCCGGGACAGCAATCAACACCAGCATTTT
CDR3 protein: CASSSRDSNQHQHF

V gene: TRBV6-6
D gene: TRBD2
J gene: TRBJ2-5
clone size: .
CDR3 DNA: TGTGCAAGCAGTTACCAAGGCAACTCAGATCGGGAGGCCCAGTACTTC
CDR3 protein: CASSYQGNSDREAQYF

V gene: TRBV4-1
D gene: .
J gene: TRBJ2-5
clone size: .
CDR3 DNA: TGCGCCAGCAGCCAATCCCCAGCGGTACTGGCGGGATCGGGGACCCAGTACTTC
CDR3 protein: CASSQSPAVLAGSGTQYF

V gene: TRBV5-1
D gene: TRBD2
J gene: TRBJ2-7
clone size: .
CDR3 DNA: TGCGCCAGCAGCTTGAATAGCGGGAGGGCCTCGGACGAGCAGTACTTC
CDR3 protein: CASSLNSGRASDEQYF

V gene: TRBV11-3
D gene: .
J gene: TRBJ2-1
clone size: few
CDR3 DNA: TGTTCCAGCGGCCCCCAGAATAATGAGCAGTTCTTC
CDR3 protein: CSSGPQNNEQFF

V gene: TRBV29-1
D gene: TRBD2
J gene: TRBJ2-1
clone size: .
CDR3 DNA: TGCAGCGCTGTCGGGCTAGCGGGAGGGACGAACTACAATGAGCAGTTCTTC
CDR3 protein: CSAVGLAGGTNYNEQFF

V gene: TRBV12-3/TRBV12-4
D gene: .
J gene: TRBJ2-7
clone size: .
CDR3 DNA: TGTACCAGCAGTCCGGGCCCCGCCAACGAACAGTACTTC
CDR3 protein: CTSSPGPANEQYF

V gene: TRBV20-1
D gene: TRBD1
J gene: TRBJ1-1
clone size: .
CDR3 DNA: TGCAGTGCGAGAGACAGGGGAAACACTGAAGCTTTCTTT
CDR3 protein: CSARDRGNTEAFF

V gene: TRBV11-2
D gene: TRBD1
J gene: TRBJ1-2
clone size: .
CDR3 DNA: TGTGACAGTAGCTCGACAGGGGTTTCTGGCTACACCTTC
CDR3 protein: CDSSSTGVSGYTF

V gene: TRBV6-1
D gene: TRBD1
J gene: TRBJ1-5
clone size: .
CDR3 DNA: TGTGCAAGCAGTGAGGTTGACAGGGAGCCCAATCAGCCCCAGCATTTT
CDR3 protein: CASSEVDREPNQPQHF

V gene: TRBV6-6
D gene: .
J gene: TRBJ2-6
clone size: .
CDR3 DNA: TGTGCCACCAGTTACATCCGGCGAATCTCTGGGGTCAACGTCCTGACTTTC
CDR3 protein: CATSYIRRISGVNVLTF

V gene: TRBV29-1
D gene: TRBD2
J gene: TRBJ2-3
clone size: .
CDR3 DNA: TGCAGCGGGGAGGGACTAGCGGGACTCAGCACTGATACGCAGTATTTT
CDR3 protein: CSGEGLAGLSTDTQYF

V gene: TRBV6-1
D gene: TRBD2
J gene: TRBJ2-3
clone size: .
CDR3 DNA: TGTGCCAGCATGCGACGGGGTAGCGGGCTCGGAACAGATACGCATTATTTT
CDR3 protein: CASMRRGSGLGTDTHYF

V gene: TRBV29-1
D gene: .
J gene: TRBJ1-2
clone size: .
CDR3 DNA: TGCAGTGTTGAATGGCCCGCGAACTATGGCTACACCTTC
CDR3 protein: CSVEWPANYGYTF

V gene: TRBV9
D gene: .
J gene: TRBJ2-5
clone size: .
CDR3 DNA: TGTGCCAGCAGCGTAGGAGAAATGGGGACCCAGTACTTC
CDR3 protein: CASSVGEMGTQYF

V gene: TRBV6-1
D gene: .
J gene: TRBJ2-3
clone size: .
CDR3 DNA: TGTGCCAACAGTGGGTTAGTGGGACATCAGATGGGAACAGATACGCAGTATTTT
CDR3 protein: CANSGLVGHQMGTDTQYF

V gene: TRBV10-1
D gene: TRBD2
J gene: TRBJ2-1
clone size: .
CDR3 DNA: TGCGCCAGCAGTGTAGCGGGAGACGACAATGAGCGGCTCTTC
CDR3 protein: CASSVAGDDNERLF

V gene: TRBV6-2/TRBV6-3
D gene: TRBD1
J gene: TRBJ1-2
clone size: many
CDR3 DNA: TGTGCCAGCACCACCGGGACAGGGAACTATGGCTACACCTTC
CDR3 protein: CASTTGTGNYGYTF

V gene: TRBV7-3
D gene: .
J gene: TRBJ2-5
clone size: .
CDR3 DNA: TGTGCCAGCAGCCTAAATGGCATGTACCGAGAGACCCAGTACTTC
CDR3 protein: CASSLNGMYRETQYF

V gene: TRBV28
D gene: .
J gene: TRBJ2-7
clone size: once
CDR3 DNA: TGTGCCAGCAGTTTTCGGGTTGACTCCTACGAGCAGTACTTC
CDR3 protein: CASSFRVDSYEQYF

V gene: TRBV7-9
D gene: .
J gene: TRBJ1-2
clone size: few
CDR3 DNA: TGTGCCAGCAGCTTAGCCCAAAGGACTGACCTTTTGAGGGTAACCTTC
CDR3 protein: CASSLAQRTDLLRVTF

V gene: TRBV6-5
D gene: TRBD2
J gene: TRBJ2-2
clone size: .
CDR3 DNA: TGTGCCAGCAGTCACACTTTTTGGACTAGCGGGAGCTCCGGGGAATTGTTTTTT
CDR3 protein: CASSHTFWTSGSSGELFF

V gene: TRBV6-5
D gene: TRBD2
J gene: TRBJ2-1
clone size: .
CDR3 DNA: TGTGCCAGCAGTAGCGGGAGGGCCTCTTTTGAACAGTTCTTC
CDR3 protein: CASSSGRASFEQFF

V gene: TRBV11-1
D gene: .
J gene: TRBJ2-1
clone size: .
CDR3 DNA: TGTGCCAGCAGCGTATGGAGCGGTAAACACAATGAGCAGCTTTTC
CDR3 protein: CASSVWSGKHNEQLF

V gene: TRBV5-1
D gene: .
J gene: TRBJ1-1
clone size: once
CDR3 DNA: TGCGCCAGCAGCACGCATGGGGACACTGAAGCTTTCTTT
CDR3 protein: CASSTHGDTEAFF

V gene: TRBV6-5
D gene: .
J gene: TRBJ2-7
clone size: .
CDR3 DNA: TGTGCCAGCAATTACTCCGGGCACCAGGGCCACGACCAGTACTTC
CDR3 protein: CASNYSGHQGHDQYF

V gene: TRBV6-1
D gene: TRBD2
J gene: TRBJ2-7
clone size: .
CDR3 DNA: TGTGCTAGTAAAGGACTAGCGGGAATCTCCGAGCAGTACTTC
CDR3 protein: CASKGLAGISEQYF

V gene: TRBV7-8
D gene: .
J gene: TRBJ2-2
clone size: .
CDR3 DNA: TGTGCCAGCGAAAGAACCGGGACGGTGAGCACCGGGGAGCTGTTTTTT
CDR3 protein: CASERTGTVSTGELFF

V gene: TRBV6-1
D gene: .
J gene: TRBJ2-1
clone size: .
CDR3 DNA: TGCACCAGCAGTCCGATCTACAATGAGCAGTTCTTC
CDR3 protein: CTSSPIYNEQFF